The rows below give T cell receptor beta chains drawn from one sample of a study of cytomegalovirus exposure and HLA in healthy donors. Using immunoSEQ multiplex PCR, the repertoire was profiled, and TCRdb retains in-frame clones only, with some absent. The table records 180,000 or so clones, approximately 80% of them present only once. The sample comprised PBMCs. The receptor set was obtained from a young woman in good health and CMV-seronegative. CDR3s include the opening cysteine and the closing phenylalanine or tryptophan. The order of the fields is D gene, V gene, J gene, clone size, CDR3 protein, CDR3 DNA. D genes are given only for firm matches. Clone size is not always given. Where it is, it says once, few, many or a class for expanded clones.

D: -; V: TRBV28; J: TRBJ1-2; size: -; CDR3: CASSKLNHYGYTF; DNA: TGTGCCAGCAGTAAATTAAATCACTATGGCTACACCTTC
D: TRBD1; V: TRBV5-1; J: TRBJ2-1; size: -; CDR3: CASSQRQGAGNEQFF; DNA: TGCGCCAGCAGCCAACGACAGGGGGCGGGCAATGAGCAGTTCTTC
D: -; V: TRBV28; J: TRBJ2-1; size: -; CDR3: CASSLAGTYRESSYNEQFF; DNA: TGTGCCAGCAGTTTGGCAGGTACCTATCGGGAAAGCTCCTACAATGAGCAGTTCTTC
D: -; V: TRBV6-5; J: TRBJ2-7; size: -; CDR3: CASSKEASSSYEQYF; DNA: TGTGCCAGCAGTAAAGAAGCGTCGAGCTCCTACGAGCAGTACTTC
D: TRBD1; V: TRBV2; J: TRBJ2-1; size: once; CDR3: CASSEGRGPYNEQFF; DNA: TGTGCCAGCAGTGAAGGCAGGGGGCCATACAATGAGCAGTTCTTC
D: -; V: TRBV11-3; J: TRBJ1-3; size: -; CDR3: CASSVATGNTIYF; DNA: TGTGCCAGCAGCGTCGCAACAGGAAACACCATATATTTT
D: TRBD2; V: TRBV19; J: TRBJ2-3; size: few; CDR3: CASKALGGTDTQYF; DNA: TGTGCCAGTAAAGCCCTCGGGGGGACAGATACGCAGTATTTT
D: TRBD1; V: TRBV11-3; J: TRBJ1-1; size: once; CDR3: CASSASGTVNTEAFF; DNA: TGTGCCAGCAGCGCTTCCGGGACAGTGAACACTGAAGCTTTCTTT
D: TRBD1; V: TRBV7-2; J: TRBJ1-6; size: few; CDR3: CASSFGRGQGNSPLHF; DNA: TGTGCCAGCAGCTTCGGAAGGGGACAGGGGAATTCACCCCTCCACTTT
D: -; V: TRBV7-7; J: TRBJ1-3; size: -; CDR3: CASSLTADGNTIYF; DNA: TGTGCTAGCAGCCTGACAGCTGATGGAAACACCATATATTTT
D: -; V: TRBV2; J: TRBJ2-7; size: -; CDR3: CASSTGLAREQYF; DNA: TGTGCCAGCAGTACGGGGTTGGCTCGGGAGCAGTACTTC
D: -; V: TRBV7-8; J: TRBJ2-7; size: -; CDR3: CASTPDRRAYEQYF; DNA: TGTGCCAGCACTCCGGACAGAAGAGCCTACGAGCAGTACTTC
D: -; V: TRBV10-1; J: TRBJ2-5; size: -; CDR3: CASSPPETQYF; DNA: TGCGCCAGCAGTCCTCCAGAGACCCAGTACTTC
D: TRBD1; V: TRBV5-5; J: TRBJ2-5; size: -; CDR3: CASSLAAGQGAGETQYF; DNA: TGTGCCAGCAGCTTGGCCGCGGGACAGGGGGCAGGAGAGACCCAGTACTTC
D: -; V: TRBV15; J: TRBJ2-7; size: -; CDR3: CATSKTPTYEQYF; DNA: TGTGCCACGTCCAAGACACCGACCTACGAGCAGTACTTC
D: TRBD1; V: TRBV6-1; J: TRBJ2-5; size: -; CDR3: CASSVRLRTGLLGEQYF; DNA: TGTGCCAGCAGTGTTCGACTCAGGACAGGGTTGCTGGGGGAGCAGTACTTC
D: -; V: TRBV4-1; J: TRBJ1-1; size: once; CDR3: CASSQWEGGVGTEAFF; DNA: TGCGCCAGCAGCCAATGGGAGGGGGGAGTTGGCACTGAAGCTTTCTTT
D: TRBD1; V: TRBV2; J: TRBJ1-6; size: -; CDR3: CASRGQDPNSPLHF; DNA: TGTGCCAGCAGGGGACAGGACCCTAATTCCCCCCTCCACTTT
D: TRBD2; V: TRBV4-1; J: TRBJ2-7; size: few; CDR3: CASSWAGGQEEQYF; DNA: TGCGCCAGCAGCTGGGCGGGAGGGCAGGAAGAGCAGTACTTC
D: TRBD2; V: TRBV6-5; J: TRBJ2-2; size: -; CDR3: CASSTGLVNTGELFF; DNA: TGTGCCAGCAGCACGGGACTAGTGAACACCGGGGAGCTGTTTTTT
D: TRBD1; V: TRBV11-1; J: TRBJ1-1; size: few; CDR3: CASSSWLSVRGLANTEAFF; DNA: TGTGCCAGCAGCTCCTGGCTTTCGGTCAGGGGGCTGGCGAACACTGAAGCTTTCTTT
D: -; V: TRBV27; J: TRBJ2-1; size: -; CDR3: CASSPQAAGNYNEQFF; DNA: TGTGCCAGCAGTCCCCAAGCCGCGGGGAACTACAATGAGCAGTTCTTC
D: -; V: TRBV28; J: TRBJ1-3; size: -; CDR3: CASSFFSRDPGNTIYF; DNA: TGTGCCAGCAGTTTCTTTAGCAGGGATCCAGGAAACACCATATATTTT
D: TRBD1; V: TRBV5-4; J: TRBJ2-1; size: once; CDR3: CASTGESFSSYNEQFF; DNA: TGTGCCAGTACAGGGGAATCTTTTAGCTCCTACAATGAGCAGTTCTTC
D: -; V: TRBV27; J: TRBJ2-6; size: -; CDR3: CASSLQVSGANVLTF; DNA: TGTGCCAGCAGTTTACAGGTCTCTGGGGCCAACGTCCTGACTTTC
D: TRBD2; V: TRBV4-3; J: TRBJ2-1; size: -; CDR3: CASSQDIPPAGGPAHNEQFF; DNA: TGCGCCAGCAGCCAAGATATTCCTCCAGCGGGAGGGCCTGCCCACAATGAGCAGTTCTTC
D: TRBD2; V: TRBV25-1; J: TRBJ2-3; size: -; CDR3: CASSEGASGRTDTQYF; DNA: TGTGCCAGCAGTGAAGGGGCTAGCGGGAGGACAGATACGCAGTATTTT
D: TRBD1; V: TRBV18; J: TRBJ2-1; size: -; CDR3: CASSPGQGYEQFF; DNA: TGTGCCAGCTCACCAGGACAGGGGTATGAGCAGTTCTTC
D: -; V: TRBV15; J: TRBJ1-6; size: -; CDR3: CATSRGQNNSPLHF; DNA: TGTGCCACCAGCAGGGGCCAGAACAATTCACCCCTCCACTTT
D: TRBD2; V: TRBV28; J: TRBJ2-7; size: -; CDR3: CASSSRLAPHEQYF; DNA: TGTGCCAGCAGTTCCCGACTAGCGCCCCACGAGCAGTACTTC
D: -; V: TRBV18; J: TRBJ2-5; size: -; CDR3: CASSPRTDSQETQYF; DNA: TGTGCCAGCTCCCCGAGGACAGACTCCCAAGAGACCCAGTACTTC
D: TRBD2; V: TRBV5-4; J: TRBJ2-1; size: -; CDR3: CASSLPGLAGSFEQFF; DNA: TGTGCCAGCAGCTTGCCGGGACTAGCGGGATCATTTGAGCAGTTCTTC
D: TRBD1; V: TRBV5-6; J: TRBJ1-1; size: -; CDR3: CASSGQVTETEAFF; DNA: TGTGCCAGCAGCGGACAGGTAACGGAAACTGAAGCTTTCTTT
D: TRBD2; V: TRBV19; J: TRBJ2-7; size: -; CDR3: CASSIRWDYYEQYF; DNA: TGTGCCAGTAGTATCAGGTGGGACTACTACGAGCAGTACTTC
D: -; V: TRBV9; J: TRBJ2-4; size: -; CDR3: CASSRAGSVANNIQYF; DNA: TGTGCCAGCAGCAGGGCAGGGTCAGTTGCGAATAACATTCAGTACTTC
D: TRBD1; V: TRBV6-6; J: TRBJ2-5; size: -; CDR3: CASRQGQGAWETQYF; DNA: TGTGCCAGCAGACAAGGACAGGGGGCATGGGAGACCCAGTACTTC
D: TRBD2; V: TRBV30; J: TRBJ2-7; size: -; CDR3: CAWSLLAGGFHEQYF; DNA: TGTGCCTGGAGTTTACTAGCGGGAGGGTTCCACGAGCAGTACTTC
D: -; V: TRBV27; J: TRBJ2-5; size: -; CDR3: CASSYGYQETQYF; DNA: TGTGCCAGCAGTTACGGGTACCAAGAGACCCAGTACTTC
D: -; V: TRBV28; J: TRBJ1-2; size: -; CDR3: CASMGLDYGYTF; DNA: TGTGCCAGCATGGGGCTGGACTATGGCTACACCTTC
D: TRBD2; V: TRBV19; J: TRBJ2-1; size: -; CDR3: CASRRTGTTADNEQFF; DNA: TGTGCCAGTAGGCGAACCGGGACTACAGCGGACAATGAGCAGTTCTTC
D: -; V: TRBV7-2; J: TRBJ2-7; size: -; CDR3: CASSLAGRIGEQYF; DNA: TGTGCCAGCAGCTTAGCGGGCCGAATTGGGGAGCAGTACTTC
D: -; V: TRBV6-1; J: TRBJ2-7; size: -; CDR3: CASKIQYEQYF; DNA: TGTGCCAGCAAGATCCAGTACGAGCAGTACTTC
D: -; V: TRBV7-9; J: TRBJ2-2; size: -; CDR3: CASSLMMADITGELFF; DNA: TGTGCCAGCAGCTTAATGATGGCAGACATCACCGGGGAGCTGTTTTTT
D: -; V: TRBV5-1; J: TRBJ2-3; size: once; CDR3: CASSLDLAKDTQYF; DNA: TGCGCCAGCAGCTTGGATCTAGCTAAAGATACGCAGTATTTT
D: -; V: TRBV7-9; J: TRBJ1-1; size: once; CDR3: CASSLEVRTFGNTEAFF; DNA: TGTGCCAGCAGCTTAGAGGTGCGGACATTCGGGAACACTGAAGCTTTCTTT
D: TRBD2; V: TRBV30; J: TRBJ2-1; size: few; CDR3: CAWRGGSSYNEQFF; DNA: TGTGCCTGGAGAGGCGGGAGCTCCTACAATGAGCAGTTCTTC
D: TRBD2; V: TRBV7-8; J: TRBJ2-7; size: few; CDR3: CASSAPGLAASYEQYF; DNA: TGTGCCAGCAGCGCCCCGGGACTAGCGGCCTCCTACGAGCAGTACTTC
D: -; V: TRBV4-1; J: TRBJ2-1; size: -; CDR3: CASSQGVRRERATVNEQFF; DNA: TGCGCCAGCAGCCAAGGGGTTCGACGGGAGAGGGCCACGGTGAATGAGCAGTTCTTC